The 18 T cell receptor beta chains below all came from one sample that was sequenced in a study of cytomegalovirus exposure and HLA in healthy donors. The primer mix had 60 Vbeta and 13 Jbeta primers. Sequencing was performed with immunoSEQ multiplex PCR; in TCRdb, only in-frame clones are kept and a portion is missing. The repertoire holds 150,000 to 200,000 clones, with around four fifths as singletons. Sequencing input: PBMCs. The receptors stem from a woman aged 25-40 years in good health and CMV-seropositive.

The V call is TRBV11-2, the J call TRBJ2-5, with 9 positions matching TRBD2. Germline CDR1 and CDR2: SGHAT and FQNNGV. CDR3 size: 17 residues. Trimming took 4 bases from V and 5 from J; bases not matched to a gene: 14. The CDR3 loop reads CASSSDRFSGSFETQYF. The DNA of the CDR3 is TGTGCCAGCAGCTCCGACCGATTTAGCGGGAGTTTTGAGACCCAGTACTTC.

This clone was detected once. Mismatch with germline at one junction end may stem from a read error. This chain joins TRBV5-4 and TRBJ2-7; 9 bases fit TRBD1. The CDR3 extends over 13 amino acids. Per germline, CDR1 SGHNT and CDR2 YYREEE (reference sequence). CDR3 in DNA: TGTGCCAACAGCTTGGACAGGGGTCACGAGCAGTACTTC. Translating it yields CANSLDRGHEQYF.

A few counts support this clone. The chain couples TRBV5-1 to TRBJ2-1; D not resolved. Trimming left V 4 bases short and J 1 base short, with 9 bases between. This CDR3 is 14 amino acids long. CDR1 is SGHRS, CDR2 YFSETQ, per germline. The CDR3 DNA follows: TGCGCCAGCAGCCTCGGTCCTTCCTACAATGAGCAGTTCTTC. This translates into CASSLGPSYNEQFF.

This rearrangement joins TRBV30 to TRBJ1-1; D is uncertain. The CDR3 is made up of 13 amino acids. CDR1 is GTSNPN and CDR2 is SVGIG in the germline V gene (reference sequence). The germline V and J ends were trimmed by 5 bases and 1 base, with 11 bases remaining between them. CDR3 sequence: CAWGVRANTEAFF. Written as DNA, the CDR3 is TGTGCCTGGGGAGTGAGGGCGAACACTGAAGCTTTCTTT.

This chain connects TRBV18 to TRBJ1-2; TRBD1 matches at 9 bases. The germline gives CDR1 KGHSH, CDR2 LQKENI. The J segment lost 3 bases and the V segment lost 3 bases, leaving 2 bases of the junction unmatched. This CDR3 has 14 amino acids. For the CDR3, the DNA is TGTGCCAGCTCACCGACAGGGGGAGACTATGGCTACACCTTC. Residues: CASSPTGGDYGYTF.

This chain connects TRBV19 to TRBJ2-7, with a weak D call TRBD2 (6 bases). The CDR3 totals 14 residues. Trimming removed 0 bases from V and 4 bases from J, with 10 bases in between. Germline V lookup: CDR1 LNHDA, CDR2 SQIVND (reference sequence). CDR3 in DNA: TGTGCCAGTAGTATAGACGGGAGTCCTTACGAGCAGTACTTC. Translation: CASSIDGSPYEQYF.

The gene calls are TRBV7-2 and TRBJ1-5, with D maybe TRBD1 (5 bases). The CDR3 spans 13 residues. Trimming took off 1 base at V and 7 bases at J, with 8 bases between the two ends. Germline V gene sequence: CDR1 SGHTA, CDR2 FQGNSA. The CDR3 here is CASSLGGVQPQHF. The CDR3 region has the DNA TGTGCCAGCAGCTTAGGGGGGGTACAGCCCCAGCATTTT.

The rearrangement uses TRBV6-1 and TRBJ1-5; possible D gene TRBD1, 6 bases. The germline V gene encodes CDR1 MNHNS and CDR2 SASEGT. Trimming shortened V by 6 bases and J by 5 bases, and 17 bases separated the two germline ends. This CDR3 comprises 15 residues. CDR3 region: CASREPTGLHQPQHF. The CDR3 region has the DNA TGTGCCAGCAGGGAACCTACAGGGTTGCATCAGCCCCAGCATTTT.

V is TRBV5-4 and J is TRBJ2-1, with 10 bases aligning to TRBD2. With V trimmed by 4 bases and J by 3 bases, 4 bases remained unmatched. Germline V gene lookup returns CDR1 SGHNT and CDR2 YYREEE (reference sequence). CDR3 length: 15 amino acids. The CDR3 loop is CASSIGTSDYNEQFF. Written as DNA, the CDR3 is TGTGCCAGCAGCATTGGGACTAGCGACTACAATGAGCAGTTCTTC.

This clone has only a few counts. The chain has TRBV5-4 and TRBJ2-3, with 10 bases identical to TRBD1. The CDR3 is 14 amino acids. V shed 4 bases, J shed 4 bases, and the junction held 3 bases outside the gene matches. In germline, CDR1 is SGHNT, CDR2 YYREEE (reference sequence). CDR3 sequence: CASSAGTGADTQYF. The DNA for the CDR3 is TGTGCCAGCAGCGCCGGGACAGGGGCAGATACGCAGTATTTT.

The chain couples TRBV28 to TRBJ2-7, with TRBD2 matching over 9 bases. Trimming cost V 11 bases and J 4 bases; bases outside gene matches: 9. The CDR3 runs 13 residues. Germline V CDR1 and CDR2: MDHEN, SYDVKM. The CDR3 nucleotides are TGTGCCGGGTGCGGGGGGGGGACGTACGAGCAGTACTTC. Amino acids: CAGCGGGTYEQYF.

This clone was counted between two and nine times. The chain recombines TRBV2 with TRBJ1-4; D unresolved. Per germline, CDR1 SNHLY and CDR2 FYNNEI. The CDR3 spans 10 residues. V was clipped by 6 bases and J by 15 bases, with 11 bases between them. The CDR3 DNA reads TGTGCCAGCAGCATTCGGGAGGTGTTTTTT. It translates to CASSIREVFF.

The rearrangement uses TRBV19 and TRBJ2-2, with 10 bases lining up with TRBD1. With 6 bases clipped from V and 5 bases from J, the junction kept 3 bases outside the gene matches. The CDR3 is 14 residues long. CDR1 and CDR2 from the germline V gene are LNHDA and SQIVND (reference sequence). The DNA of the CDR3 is TGTGCCAGTAGCACGGACAGGGGGACCGGGGAGCTGTTTTTT. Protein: CASSTDRGTGELFF.

CDR3 sequence: CASSLAVAVHEQYF. The CDR3 coding sequence is TGCGCCAGCAGCTTGGCGGTAGCGGTGCACGAGCAGTACTTC. The chain recombines TRBV5-1 with TRBJ2-7, with D perhaps matching TRBD2 (6 bases). CDR1 SGHRS and CDR2 YFSETQ come from the germline V gene. Trimming left V 0 bases short and J 5 bases short, with 12 bases between. This CDR3 comprises 14 residues.

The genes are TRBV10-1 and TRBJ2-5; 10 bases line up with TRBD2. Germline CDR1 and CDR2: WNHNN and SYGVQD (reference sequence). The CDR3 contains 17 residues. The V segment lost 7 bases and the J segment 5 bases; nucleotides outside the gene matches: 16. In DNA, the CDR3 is TGCGCCAGCACTAAAGTAAGCGGGAGGGTCATCGAGGAGACCCAGTACTTC. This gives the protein CASTKVSGRVIEETQYF.

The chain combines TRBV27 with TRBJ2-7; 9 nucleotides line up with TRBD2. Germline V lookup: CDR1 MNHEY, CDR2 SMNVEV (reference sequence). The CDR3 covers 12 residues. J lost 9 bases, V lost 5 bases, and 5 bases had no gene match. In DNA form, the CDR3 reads TGTGCCAGCAGTCCGGGACTAGCTGCGCAGTACTTC. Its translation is CASSPGLAAQYF.

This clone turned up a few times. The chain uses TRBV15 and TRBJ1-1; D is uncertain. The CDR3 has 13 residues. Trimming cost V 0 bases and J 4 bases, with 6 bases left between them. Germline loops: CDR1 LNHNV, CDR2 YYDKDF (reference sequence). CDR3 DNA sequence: TGTGCCACCAGCAGAGATCAGATCACTGAAGCTTTCTTT. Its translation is CATSRDQITEAFF.

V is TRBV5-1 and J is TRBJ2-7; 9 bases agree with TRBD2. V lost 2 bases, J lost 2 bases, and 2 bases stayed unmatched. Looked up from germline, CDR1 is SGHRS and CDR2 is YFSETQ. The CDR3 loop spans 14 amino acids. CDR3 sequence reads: CASSFASGTYEQYF. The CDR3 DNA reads TGCGCCAGCAGCTTCGCTAGCGGGACCTACGAGCAGTACTTC.